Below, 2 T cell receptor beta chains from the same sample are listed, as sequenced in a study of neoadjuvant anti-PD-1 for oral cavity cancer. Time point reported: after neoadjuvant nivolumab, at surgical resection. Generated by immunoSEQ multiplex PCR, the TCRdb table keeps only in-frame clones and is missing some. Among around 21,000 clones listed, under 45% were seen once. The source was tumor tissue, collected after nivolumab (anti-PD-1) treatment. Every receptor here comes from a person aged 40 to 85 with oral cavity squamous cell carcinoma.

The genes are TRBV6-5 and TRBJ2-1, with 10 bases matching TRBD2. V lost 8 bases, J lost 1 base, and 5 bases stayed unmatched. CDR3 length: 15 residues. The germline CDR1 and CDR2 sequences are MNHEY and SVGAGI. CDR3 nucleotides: TGTGCCAGCGGATTTAGCGGGGGGTCCTACAATGAGCAGTTCTTC. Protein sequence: CASGFSGGSYNEQFF.

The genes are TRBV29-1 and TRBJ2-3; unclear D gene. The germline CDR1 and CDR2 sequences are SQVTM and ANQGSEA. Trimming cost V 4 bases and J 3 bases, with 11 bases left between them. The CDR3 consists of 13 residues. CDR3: CSVGPDGTDTQYF. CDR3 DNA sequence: TGCAGCGTTGGACCCGATGGTACAGATACGCAGTATTTT.